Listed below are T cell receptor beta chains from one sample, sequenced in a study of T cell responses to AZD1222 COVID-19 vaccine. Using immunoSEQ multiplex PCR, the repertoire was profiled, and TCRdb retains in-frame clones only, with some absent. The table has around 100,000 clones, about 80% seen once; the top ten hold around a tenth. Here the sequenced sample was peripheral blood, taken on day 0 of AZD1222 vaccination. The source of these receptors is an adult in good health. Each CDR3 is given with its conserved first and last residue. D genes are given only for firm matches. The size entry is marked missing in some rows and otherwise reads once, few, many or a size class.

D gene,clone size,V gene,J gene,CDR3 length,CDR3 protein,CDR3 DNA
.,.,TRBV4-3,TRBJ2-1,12,CASSQGFNEQFF,TGCGCCAGCAGCCAAGGGTTCAATGAGCAGTTCTTC
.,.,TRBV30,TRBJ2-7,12,CARRGGSYEQYF,TGTGCCCGAAGAGGGGGAAGCTACGAGCAGTACTTC
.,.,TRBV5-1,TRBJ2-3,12,CASSLDGGTQYF,TGCGCCAGCAGCTTGGACGGGGGTACGCAGTATTTT
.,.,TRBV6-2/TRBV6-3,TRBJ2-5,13,CASSYQELETQYF,TGTGCCAGCAGTTATCAAGAGCTGGAGACCCAGTACTTC
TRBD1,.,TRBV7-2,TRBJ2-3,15,CASSLAKGATDTQYF,TGTGCCAGCAGCTTAGCGAAGGGGGCCACAGATACGCAGTATTTT
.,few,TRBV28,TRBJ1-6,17,CASRPWTVSSYNSPLHF,TGTGCCAGCAGACCCTGGACAGTCAGCTCCTATAATTCACCCCTCCACTTT
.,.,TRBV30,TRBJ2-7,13,CAWSRDGAYEQYF,TGTGCCTGGAGTAGGGACGGTGCCTACGAGCAGTACTTC
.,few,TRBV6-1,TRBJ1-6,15,CASSEQVQGQSPLHF,TGTGCCAGCAGTGAACAGGTGCAGGGGCAGTCACCCCTCCACTTT
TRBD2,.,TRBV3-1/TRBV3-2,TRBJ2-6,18,CASSQALAGAAGANVLTF,TGTGCCAGCAGCCAAGCACTAGCGGGAGCGGCTGGGGCCAACGTCCTGACTTTC
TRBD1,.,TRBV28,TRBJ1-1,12,CASSLRDSKAFF,TGTGCCAGCAGTTTAAGGGACAGCAAAGCTTTCTTT
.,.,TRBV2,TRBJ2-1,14,CASSAVGRRNEQFF,TGTGCCAGCAGTGCCGTTGGGAGGCGGAATGAGCAGTTCTTC
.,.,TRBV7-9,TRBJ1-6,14,CASSSMGGFSPLHF,TGTGCCAGCAGCTCTATGGGGGGGTTTTCACCCCTCCACTTT
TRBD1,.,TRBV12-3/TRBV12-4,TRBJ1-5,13,CASSQGENQPQHF,TGTGCCAGCAGCCAGGGGGAGAATCAGCCCCAGCATTTT
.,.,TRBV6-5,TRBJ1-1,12,CASRRENTEAFF,TGTGCCAGCAGGCGGGAGAACACTGAAGCTTTCTTT
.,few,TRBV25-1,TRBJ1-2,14,CASSEGSAYYGYTF,TGTGCCAGCAGTGAAGGGTCGGCCTACTATGGCTACACCTTC
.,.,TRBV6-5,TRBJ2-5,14,CASSYHGFMETQYF,TGTGCCAGCAGTTACCATGGGTTCATGGAGACCCAGTACTTC
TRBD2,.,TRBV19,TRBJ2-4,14,CASRRTSGIRVQYF,TGTGCCAGTAGAAGGACTAGCGGGATAAGAGTTCAGTACTTC
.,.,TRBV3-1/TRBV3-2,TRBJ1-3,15,CASSPRSHSGNTIYF,TGTGCCAGCAGCCCACGGAGCCACTCTGGAAACACCATATATTTT
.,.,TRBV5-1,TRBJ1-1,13,CASSLGVGTEAFF,TGCGCCAGCAGCTTGGGGGTTGGCACTGAAGCTTTCTTT
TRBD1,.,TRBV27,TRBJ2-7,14,CASSPPGQPYEQYF,TGTGCCAGCAGTCCACCGGGACAGCCCTACGAGCAGTACTTC
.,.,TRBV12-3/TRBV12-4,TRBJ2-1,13,CASSFFRYNEQFF,TGTGCCAGCAGTTTTTTCCGATACAATGAGCAGTTCTTC
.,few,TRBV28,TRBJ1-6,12,CASSSPGFTLHF,TGTGCCAGCAGTTCCCCAGGGTTTACCCTCCACTTT
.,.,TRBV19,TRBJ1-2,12,CASTAPLYGYTF,TGTGCCAGTACGGCTCCCCTATACGGCTACACCTTC
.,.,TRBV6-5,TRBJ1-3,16,CASSYSSIPSGNTIYF,TGTGCCAGCAGTTACTCCAGCATACCCTCTGGAAACACCATATATTTT
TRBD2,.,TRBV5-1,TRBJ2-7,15,CASSLGSLAGDEQYF,TGCGCCAGCAGCTTGGGTTCTTTAGCGGGAGACGAGCAGTACTTC
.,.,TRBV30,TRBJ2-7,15,CAWSVRGRGYYEQYF,TGTGCCTGGAGTGTAAGAGGGAGGGGGTACTACGAGCAGTACTTC
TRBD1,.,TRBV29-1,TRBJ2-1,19,CSVEVLARGTGSSYNEQFF,TGCAGCGTTGAAGTATTAGCTCGAGGGACAGGGAGCTCCTACAATGAGCAGTTCTTC
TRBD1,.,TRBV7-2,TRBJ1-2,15,CASSRDRGGNYGYTF,TGTGCCAGCAGCAGGGACAGGGGAGGAAACTATGGCTACACCTTC
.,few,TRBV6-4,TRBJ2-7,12,CATPNTPYEQYF,TGTGCCACCCCTAACACCCCCTACGAGCAGTACTTC
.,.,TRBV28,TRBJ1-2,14,CASSLDLWIYGYTF,TGTGCCAGCAGTCTCGATCTTTGGATCTATGGCTACACCTTC
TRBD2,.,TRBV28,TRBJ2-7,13,CASNGGTTSEQYF,TGTGCCAGCAATGGGGGGACTACGTCCGAGCAGTACTTC
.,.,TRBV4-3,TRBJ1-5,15,CASSQDSDSNQPQHF,TGCGCCAGCAGCCAGGACTCAGATAGCAATCAGCCCCAGCATTTT
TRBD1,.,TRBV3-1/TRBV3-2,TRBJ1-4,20,CASSPGAGTGAPTTNEKLFF,TGTGCCAGCAGCCCTGGAGCCGGGACAGGGGCACCAACAACTAATGAAAAACTGTTTTTT
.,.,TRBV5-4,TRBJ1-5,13,CASSLERDRPQHF,TGTGCCAGCAGCTTGGAACGGGACCGGCCCCAGCATTTT
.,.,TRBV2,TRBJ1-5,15,CASSGTTISNQPQHF,TGTGCCAGCAGTGGGACAACTATTAGCAATCAGCCCCAGCATTTT
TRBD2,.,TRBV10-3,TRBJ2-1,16,CAISEADGGAGNEQFF,TGTGCCATCAGTGAGGCCGACGGGGGGGCAGGCAATGAGCAGTTCTTC
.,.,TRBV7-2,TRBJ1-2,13,CASSRQDRYGYTF,TGTGCCAGCAGCCGACAGGACCGCTATGGCTACACCTTC
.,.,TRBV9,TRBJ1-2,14,CASSPGTANYGYTF,TGTGCCAGCAGCCCCGGGACTGCAAACTATGGCTACACCTTC
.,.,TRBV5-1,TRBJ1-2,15,CASSLAGTDGYGYTF,TGCGCCAGCAGCTTGGCAGGTACAGATGGCTATGGCTACACCTTC
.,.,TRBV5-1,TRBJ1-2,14,CASSFASTGSGYTF,TGCGCCAGCAGCTTCGCGTCTACGGGCAGTGGCTACACCTTC
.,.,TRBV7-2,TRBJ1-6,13,CASGGENNSPLHF,TGTGCCAGCGGCGGGGAGAATAATTCACCCCTCCACTTT
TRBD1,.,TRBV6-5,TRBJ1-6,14,CASSRQGSNSPLHF,TGTGCCAGCAGTAGACAGGGTTCGAACTCACCCCTCCACTTT
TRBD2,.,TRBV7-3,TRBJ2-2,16,CASSPPGLAVPGELFF,TGTGCCAGCAGCCCCCCGGGACTAGCAGTCCCCGGGGAGCTGTTTTTT
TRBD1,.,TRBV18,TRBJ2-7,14,CASSPKTGNNEQYF,TGTGCCAGCTCACCAAAGACAGGGAACAACGAGCAGTACTTC
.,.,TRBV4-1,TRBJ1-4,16,CASSAQWQSTNEKLFF,TGCGCCAGCAGTGCCCAATGGCAGTCAACTAATGAAAAACTGTTTTTT
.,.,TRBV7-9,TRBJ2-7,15,CASSLVWGVSYEQYF,TGTGCCAGCAGCTTAGTCTGGGGGGTCTCCTACGAGCAGTACTTC
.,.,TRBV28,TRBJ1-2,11,CASSSPSSYTF,TGTGCCAGCAGTTCCCCCTCTAGCTACACCTTC
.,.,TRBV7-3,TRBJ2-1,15,CASTKDRISSNEQFF,TGTGCCAGTACAAAGGACCGAATCTCTAGCAATGAGCAGTTCTTC
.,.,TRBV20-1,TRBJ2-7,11,CSASSRYEQYF,TGCAGTGCTAGCAGCAGGTACGAGCAGTACTTC
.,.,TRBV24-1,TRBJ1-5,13,CATWDGSNQPQHF,TGTGCCACCTGGGACGGTAGCAATCAGCCCCAGCATTTT
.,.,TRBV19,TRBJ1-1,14,CASTLRALSTEAFF,TGTGCCAGCACACTGAGGGCCTTGTCCACTGAAGCTTTCTTT
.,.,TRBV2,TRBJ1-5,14,CASTESTVNQPQHF,TGTGCCAGCACCGAAAGCACAGTCAATCAGCCCCAGCATTTT
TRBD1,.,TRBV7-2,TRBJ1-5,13,CASSQGARQPQHF,TGTGCCAGCAGCCAGGGGGCGCGACAGCCCCAGCATTTT
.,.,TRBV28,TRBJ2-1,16,CASTPWRGTSYNEQFF,TGTGCCAGCACCCCCTGGAGAGGGACCTCTTACAATGAGCAGTTCTTC
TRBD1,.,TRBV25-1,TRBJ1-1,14,CASSENDRDPEAFF,TGTGCCAGCAGTGAAAACGACAGGGACCCTGAAGCTTTCTTT